Included here is one TCR beta chain sequence, with context. Its antigen is not known. PCR employed 60 Vbeta and 13 Jbeta primers. The method was immunoSEQ multiplex PCR; TCRdb's version includes in-frame clones alone and lacks a portion of them. Its table lists tens of thousands of clones. This entry comes from a study of cytomegalovirus exposure and HLA in healthy donors. Study summary: T cells numbering about 180 million yielded 95 million to 140 million unique TCR beta sequences in an earlier analysis.

Study-level points and caveats: Data from an earlier analysis indicated that most TCR beta V segments were productive either about 90% or about 30% of the time. Certain indistinguishable V segments, among them TRBV6-2 and TRBV6-3, were excluded. Listed as cytomegalovirus-associated were about 160 TCR beta chains.

Germline CDR1 reads SGHDT; CDR2 reads YYEEEE. With 4 bases removed from V and 2 bases from J, the gap between germline ends came to 13 bases. The length of the CDR3 is 15 residues. Sequencing was performed on PBMCs. This chain connects TRBV5-6 to TRBJ1-3; maybe TRBD1 (5 bases). The sequence was obtained from a woman between 25 and 40 years old in good health and CMV-seropositive. CDR3: CASSPGGKAGNTIYF. In DNA, the CDR3 is TGTGCCAGCAGCCCCGGGGGGAAGGCTGGAAACACCATATATTTT.